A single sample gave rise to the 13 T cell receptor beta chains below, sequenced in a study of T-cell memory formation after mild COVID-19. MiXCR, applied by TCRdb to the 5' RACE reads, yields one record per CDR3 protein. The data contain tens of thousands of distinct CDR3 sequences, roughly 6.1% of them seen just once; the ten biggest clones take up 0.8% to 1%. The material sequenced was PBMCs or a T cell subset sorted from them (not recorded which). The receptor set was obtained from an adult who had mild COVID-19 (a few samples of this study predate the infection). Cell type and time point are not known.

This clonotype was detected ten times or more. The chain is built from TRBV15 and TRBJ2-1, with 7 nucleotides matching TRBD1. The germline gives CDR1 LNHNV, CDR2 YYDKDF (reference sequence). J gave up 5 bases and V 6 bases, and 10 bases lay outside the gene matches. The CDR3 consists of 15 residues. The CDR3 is CATRMTGKGHNEQFF. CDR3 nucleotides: TGTGCCACCAGAATGACAGGGAAGGGGCACAATGAGCAGTTCTTC.

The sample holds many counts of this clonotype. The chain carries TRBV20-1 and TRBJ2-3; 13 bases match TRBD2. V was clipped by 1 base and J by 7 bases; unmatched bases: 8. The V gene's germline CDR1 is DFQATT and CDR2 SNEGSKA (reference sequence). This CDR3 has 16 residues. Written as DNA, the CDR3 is TGCAGTGCTAGAGTGACTAGCGGGGGGCCATTGCATACGCAGTATTTT. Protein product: CSARVTSGGPLHTQYF.

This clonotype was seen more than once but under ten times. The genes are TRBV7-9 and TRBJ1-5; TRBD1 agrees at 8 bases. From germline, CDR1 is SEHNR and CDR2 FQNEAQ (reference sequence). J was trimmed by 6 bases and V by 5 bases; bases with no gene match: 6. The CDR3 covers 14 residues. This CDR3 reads CASSQDRGAQPQHF. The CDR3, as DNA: TGTGCCAGCAGCCAAGACAGGGGTGCTCAGCCCCAGCATTTT.

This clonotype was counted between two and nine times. The CDR3 coding sequence is TGTGCCAGCAGCGTAGCGCTGAACACTGAAGCTTTCTTT. Its translation: CASSVALNTEAFF. V is TRBV9 and J is TRBJ1-1, with no clear D. This CDR3 contains 13 residues. Germline CDR1 SGDLS, CDR2 YYNGEE. V lost 0 bases and J 0 bases, leaving 3 bases between the germline ends.

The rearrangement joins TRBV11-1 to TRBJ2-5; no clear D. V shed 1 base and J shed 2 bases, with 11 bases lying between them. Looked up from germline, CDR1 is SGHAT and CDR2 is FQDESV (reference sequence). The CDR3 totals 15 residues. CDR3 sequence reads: CASSLDSGIQETQYF. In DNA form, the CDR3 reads TGTGCCAGCAGCTTAGATAGTGGAATTCAAGAGACCCAGTACTTC. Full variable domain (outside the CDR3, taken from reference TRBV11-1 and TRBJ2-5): EAEVAQSPRYKITEKSQAVAFWCDPISGHATLYWYRQILGQGPELLVQFQDESVVDDSQLPKDRFSAERLKGVDSTLKIQPAELGDSAMYLCASSLDSGIQETQYFGPGTRLLVL.

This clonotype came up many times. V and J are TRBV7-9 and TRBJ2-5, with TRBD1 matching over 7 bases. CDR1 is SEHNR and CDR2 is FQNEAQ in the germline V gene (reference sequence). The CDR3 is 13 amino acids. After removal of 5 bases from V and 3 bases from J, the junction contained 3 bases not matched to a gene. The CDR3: CASSRGLKETQYF. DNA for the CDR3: TGTGCCAGCAGCAGGGGGCTCAAAGAGACCCAGTACTTC.

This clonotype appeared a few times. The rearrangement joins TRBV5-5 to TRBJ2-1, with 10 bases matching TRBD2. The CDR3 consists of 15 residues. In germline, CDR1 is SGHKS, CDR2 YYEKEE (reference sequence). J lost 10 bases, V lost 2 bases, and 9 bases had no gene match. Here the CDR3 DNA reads TGTGCCAGCAGCTTACTAGCGGGGAGGGATGCGGAGCAGTTCTTC. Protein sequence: CASSLLAGRDAEQFF.

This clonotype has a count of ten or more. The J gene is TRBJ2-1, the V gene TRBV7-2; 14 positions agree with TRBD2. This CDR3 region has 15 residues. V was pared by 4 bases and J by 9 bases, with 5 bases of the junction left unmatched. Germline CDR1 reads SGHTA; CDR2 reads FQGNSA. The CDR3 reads CASSSLGLAGAEQFF. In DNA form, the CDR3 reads TGTGCCAGCAGCTCCCTGGGACTAGCGGGGGCTGAGCAGTTCTTC. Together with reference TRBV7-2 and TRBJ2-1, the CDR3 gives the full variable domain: GAGVSQSPSNKVTEKGKDVELRCDPISGHTALYWYRQSLGQGLEFLIYFQGNSAPDKSGLPSDRFSAERTGGSVSTLTIQRTQQEDSAVYLCASSSLGLAGAEQFFGPGTRLTVL.

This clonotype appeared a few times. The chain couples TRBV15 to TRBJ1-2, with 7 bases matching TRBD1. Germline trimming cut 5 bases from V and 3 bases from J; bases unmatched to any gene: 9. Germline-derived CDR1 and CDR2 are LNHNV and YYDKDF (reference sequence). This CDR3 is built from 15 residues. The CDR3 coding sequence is TGTGCCACCAGCCCCCGACAGGGCAAAGACTATGGCTACACCTTC. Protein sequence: CATSPRQGKDYGYTF.

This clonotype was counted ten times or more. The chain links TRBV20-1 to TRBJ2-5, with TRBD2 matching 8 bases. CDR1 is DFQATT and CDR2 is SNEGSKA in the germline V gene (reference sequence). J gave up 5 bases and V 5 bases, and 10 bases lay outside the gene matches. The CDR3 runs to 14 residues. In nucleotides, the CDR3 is TGCAGTGCTGGAGTAGCGGGATCGGGTGAGACCCAGTACTTC. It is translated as CSAGVAGSGETQYF.

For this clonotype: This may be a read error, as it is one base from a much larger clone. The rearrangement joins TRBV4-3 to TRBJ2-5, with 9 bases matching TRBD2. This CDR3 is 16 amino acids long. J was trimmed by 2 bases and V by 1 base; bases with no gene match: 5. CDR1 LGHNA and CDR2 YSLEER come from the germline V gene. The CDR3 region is CASSQAWAGGQETQYF. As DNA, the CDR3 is TGCGCCAGCAGCCAAGCTTGGGCGGGAGGGCAAGAGACCCAGTACTTC.

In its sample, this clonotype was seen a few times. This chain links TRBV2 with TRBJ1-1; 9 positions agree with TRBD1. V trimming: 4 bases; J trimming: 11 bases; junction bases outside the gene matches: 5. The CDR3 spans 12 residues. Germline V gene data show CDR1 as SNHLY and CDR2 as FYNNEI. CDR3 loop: CASSVGDRAAFF. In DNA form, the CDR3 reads TGTGCCAGCAGTGTCGGGGACAGGGCTGCTTTCTTT.

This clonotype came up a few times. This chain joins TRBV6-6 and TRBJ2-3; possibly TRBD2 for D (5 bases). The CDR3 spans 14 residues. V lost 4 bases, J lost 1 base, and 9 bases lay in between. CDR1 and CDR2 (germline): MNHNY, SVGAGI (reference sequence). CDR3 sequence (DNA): TGTGCCAGCAGTTCTGGGGAGCGCACAGATACGCAGTATTTT. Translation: CASSSGERTDTQYF.